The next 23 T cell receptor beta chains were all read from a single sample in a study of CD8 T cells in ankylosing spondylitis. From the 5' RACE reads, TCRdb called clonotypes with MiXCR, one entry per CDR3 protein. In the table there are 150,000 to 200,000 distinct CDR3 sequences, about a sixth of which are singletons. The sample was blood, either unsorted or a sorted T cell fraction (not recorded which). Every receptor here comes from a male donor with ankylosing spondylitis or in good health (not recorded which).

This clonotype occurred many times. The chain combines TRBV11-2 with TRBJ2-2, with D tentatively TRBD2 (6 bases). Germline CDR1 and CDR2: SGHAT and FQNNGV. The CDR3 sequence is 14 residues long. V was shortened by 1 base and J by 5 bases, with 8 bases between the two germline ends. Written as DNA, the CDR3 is TGTGCCAGCAGCTTAGCGGGAGCGACCGGGGAGCTGTTTTTT. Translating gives CASSLAGATGELFF.

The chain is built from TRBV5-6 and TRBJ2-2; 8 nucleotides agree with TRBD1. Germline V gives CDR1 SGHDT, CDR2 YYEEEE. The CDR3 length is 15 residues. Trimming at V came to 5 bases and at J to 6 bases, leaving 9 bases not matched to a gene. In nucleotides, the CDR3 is TGTGCCAGCAGAGTCAGACAGGGGTTGTCCGGGGAGCTGTTTTTT. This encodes CASRVRQGLSGELFF.

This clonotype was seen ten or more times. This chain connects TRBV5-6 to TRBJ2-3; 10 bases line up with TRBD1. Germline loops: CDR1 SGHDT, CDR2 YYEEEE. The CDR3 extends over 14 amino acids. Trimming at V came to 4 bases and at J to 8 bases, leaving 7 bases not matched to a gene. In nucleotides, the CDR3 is TGTGCCAGCAGCCCGGACAGGGGGATAGGTACGCAGTATTTT. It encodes CASSPDRGIGTQYF.

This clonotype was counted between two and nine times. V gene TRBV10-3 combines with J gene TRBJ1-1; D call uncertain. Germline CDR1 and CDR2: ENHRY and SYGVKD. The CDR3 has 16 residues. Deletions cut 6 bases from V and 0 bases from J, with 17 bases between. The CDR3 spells CAIREGGVPVNTEAFF. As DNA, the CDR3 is TGTGCCATCAGGGAAGGTGGGGTGCCGGTGAACACTGAAGCTTTCTTT.

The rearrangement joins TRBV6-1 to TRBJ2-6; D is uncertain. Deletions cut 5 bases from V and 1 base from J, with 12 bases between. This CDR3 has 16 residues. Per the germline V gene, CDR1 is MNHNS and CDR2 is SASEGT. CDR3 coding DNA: TGTGCCAGCAGTCCCCGCAGCGTATCTGGGGCCAACGTCCTGACTTTC. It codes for CASSPRSVSGANVLTF.

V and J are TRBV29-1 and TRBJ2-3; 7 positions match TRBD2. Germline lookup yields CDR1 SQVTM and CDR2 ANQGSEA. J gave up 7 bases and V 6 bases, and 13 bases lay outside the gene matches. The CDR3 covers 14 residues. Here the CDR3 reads CSVETSRAINTQYF. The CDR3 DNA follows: TGCAGCGTGGAGACTAGCAGAGCTATTAATACGCAGTATTTT.

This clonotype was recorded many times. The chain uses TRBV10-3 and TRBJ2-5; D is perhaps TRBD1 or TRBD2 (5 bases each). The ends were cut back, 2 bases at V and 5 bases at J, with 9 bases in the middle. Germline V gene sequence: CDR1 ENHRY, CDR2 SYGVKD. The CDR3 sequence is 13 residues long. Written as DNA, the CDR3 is TGTGCCATCAGTGAGCAAGAGGGGGAGACCCAGTACTTC. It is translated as CAISEQEGETQYF.

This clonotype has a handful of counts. CDR3 nucleotide sequence: TGTGCCAGCAGCTTTACAGGGACAGGGGCCCCAGGGGTGGATTCACCCCTCCACTTT. Its protein product is CASSFTGTGAPGVDSPLHF. V gene TRBV7-6 combines with J gene TRBJ1-6, with 10 bases fitting TRBD1. Looked up from germline, CDR1 is SGHVS and CDR2 is FNYEAQ. V shed 3 bases and J 8 bases; nucleotides not matched to a gene: 16. The CDR3 extends over 19 amino acids. Complete variable domain (other parts from reference TRBV7-6 and TRBJ1-6): GAGVSQSPRYKVTKRGQDVALRCDPISGHVSLYWYRQALGQGPEFLTYFNYEAQQDKSGLPNDRFSAERPEGSISTLTIQRTEQRDSAMYRCASSFTGTGAPGVDSPLHFGNGTRLTVT.

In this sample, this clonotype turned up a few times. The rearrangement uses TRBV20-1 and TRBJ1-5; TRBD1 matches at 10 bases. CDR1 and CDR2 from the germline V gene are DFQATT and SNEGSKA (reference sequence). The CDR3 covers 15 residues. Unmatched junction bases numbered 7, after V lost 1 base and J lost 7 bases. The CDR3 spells CSARGRQGARQPQHF. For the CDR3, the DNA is TGCAGTGCTAGAGGAAGACAGGGGGCACGGCAGCCCCAGCATTTT.

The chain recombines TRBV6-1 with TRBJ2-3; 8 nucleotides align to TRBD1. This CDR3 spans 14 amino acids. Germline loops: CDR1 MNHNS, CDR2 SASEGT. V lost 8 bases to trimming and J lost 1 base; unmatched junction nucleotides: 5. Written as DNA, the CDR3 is TGTGCCAGCGAGAAGGGACAGGGCACAGATACGCAGTATTTT. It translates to CASEKGQGTDTQYF.

CDR3 region: CASSFSGNTDTQYF. CDR3 sequence (DNA): TGTGCCAGCAGTTTTTCCGGCAACACAGATACGCAGTATTTT. This sequence joins TRBV12-3 or TRBV12-4 and TRBJ2-3; D gene uncertain. The CDR3 extends over 14 amino acids. Between the trimmed V and J ends, which lost 3 bases and 2 bases, there was a span of 9 bases.

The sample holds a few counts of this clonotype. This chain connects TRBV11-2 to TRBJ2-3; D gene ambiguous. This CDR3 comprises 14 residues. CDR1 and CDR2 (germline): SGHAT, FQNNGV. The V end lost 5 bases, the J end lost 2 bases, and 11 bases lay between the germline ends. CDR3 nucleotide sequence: TGTGCCAGCAGCCCGGACGCTGACACAGATACGCAGTATTTT. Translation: CASSPDADTDTQYF.

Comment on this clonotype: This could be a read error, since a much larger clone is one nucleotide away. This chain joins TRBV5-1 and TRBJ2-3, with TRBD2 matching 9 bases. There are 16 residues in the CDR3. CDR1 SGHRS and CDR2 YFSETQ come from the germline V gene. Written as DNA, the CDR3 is TGCGCCACCAGCTTGAAGGCGGGAGGGAGCACAGATACGCAGTATTTT. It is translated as CATSLKAGGSTDTQYF.

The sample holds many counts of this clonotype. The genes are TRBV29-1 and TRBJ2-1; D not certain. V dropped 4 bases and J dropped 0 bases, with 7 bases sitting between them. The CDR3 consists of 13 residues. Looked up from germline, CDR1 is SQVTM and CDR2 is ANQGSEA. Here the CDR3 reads CSVVLISYNEQFF. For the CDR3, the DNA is TGCAGCGTTGTTCTTATCTCCTACAATGAGCAGTTCTTC.

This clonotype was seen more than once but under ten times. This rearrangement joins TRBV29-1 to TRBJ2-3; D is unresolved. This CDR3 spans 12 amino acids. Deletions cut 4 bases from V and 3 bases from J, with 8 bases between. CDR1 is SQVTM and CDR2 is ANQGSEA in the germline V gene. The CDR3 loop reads CSVVGSTDTQYF. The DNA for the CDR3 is TGCAGCGTTGTAGGCAGTACAGATACGCAGTATTTT.

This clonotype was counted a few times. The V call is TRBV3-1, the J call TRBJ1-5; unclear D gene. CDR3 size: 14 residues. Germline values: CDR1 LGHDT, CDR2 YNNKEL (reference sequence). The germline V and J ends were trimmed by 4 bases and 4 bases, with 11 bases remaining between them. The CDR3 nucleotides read TGTGCCAGCAGCCCTGAAGGTGGGAATCAGCCCCAGCATTTT. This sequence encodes CASSPEGGNQPQHF. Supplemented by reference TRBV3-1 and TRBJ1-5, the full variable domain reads DTAVSQTPKYLVTQMGNDKSIKCEQNLGHDTMYWYKQDSKKFLKIMFSYNNKELIINETVPNRFSPKSPDKAHLNLHINSLELGDSAVYFCASSPEGGNQPQHFGDGTRLSIL.

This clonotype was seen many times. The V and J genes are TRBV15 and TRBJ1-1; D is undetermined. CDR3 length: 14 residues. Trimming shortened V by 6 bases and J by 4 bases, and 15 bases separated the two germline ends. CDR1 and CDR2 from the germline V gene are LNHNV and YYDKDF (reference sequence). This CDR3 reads CATRSPDRTTEAFF. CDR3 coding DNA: TGTGCCACCAGGTCGCCGGACCGGACCACTGAAGCTTTCTTT.

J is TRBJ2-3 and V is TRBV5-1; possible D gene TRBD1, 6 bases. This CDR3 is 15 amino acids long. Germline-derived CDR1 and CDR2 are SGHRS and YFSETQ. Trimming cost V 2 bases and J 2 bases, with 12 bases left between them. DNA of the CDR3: TGCGCCAGCAGCTTCGCAGGGGCCCTCACAGATACGCAGTATTTT. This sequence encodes CASSFAGALTDTQYF.

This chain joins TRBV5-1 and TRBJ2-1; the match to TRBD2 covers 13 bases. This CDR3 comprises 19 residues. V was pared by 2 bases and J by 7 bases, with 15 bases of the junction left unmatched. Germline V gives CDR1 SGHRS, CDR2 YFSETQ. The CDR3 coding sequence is TGCGCCAGCAGCTTCCACACTACCGGACTAGCGGGAGAACGTAATGAGCAGTTCTTC. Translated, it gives CASSFHTTGLAGERNEQFF.

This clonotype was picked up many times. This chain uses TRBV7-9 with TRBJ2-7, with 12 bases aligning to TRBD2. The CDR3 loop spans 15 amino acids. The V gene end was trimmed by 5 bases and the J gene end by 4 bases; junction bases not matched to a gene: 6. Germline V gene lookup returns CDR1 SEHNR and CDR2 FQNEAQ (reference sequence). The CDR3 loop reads CASSPRLAGAYEQYF. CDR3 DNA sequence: TGTGCCAGCAGCCCGAGACTAGCGGGAGCTTACGAGCAGTACTTC.

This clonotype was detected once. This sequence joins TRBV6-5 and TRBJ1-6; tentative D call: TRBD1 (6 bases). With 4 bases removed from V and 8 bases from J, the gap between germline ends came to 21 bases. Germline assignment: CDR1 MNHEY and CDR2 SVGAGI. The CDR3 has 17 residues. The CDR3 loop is CASSSRGAVVVDSPLHF. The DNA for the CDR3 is TGTGCCAGCAGTTCCCGGGGGGCAGTTGTCGTGGATTCACCCCTCCACTTT.

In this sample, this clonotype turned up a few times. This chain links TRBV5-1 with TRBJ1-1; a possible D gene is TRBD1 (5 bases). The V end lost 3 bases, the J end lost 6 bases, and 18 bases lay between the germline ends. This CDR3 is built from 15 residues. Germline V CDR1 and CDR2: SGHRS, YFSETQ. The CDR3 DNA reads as TGCGCCAGCAGCTCCCTTAGGTCCCGGGACGCTGAAGCTTTCTTT. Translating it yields CASSSLRSRDAEAFF.

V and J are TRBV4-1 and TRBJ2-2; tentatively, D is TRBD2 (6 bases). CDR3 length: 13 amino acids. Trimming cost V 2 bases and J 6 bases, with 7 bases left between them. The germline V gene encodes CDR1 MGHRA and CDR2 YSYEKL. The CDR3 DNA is TGCGCCAGCAGCCAATGGGGGGCCGGGGAGCTGTTTTTT. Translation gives CASSQWGAGELFF.